This is a list of T cell receptor beta chains from one sample in a study of OX40 agonist ivuxolimab in advanced cancers. Using immunoSEQ multiplex PCR, the repertoire was profiled, and TCRdb retains in-frame clones only, with some absent. The table has 45,000 to 50,000 clones, about 89% seen once. The specimen was CD4+ or CD8+ T cells sorted from blood, collected in a trial of the OX40 agonist ivuxolimab. All receptors come from an adult with an advanced solid tumor such as melanoma, head and neck, liver or kidney cancer. CDR3s include the opening cysteine and the closing phenylalanine or tryptophan. Each record gives: clone size, CDR3 length, V gene, J gene, D gene, CDR3 protein, CDR3 DNA. A D gene is named only where the DNA matches it firmly. Only part of the rows carry a size: once, few, many, or a class if the clone is expanded.

>-|16|TRBV4-1|TRBJ2-5|-
CASSHTMGPPQETQYF
TGCGCCAGCAGCCACACAATGGGACCACCACAAGAGACCCAGTACTTC
>-|16|TRBV11-2|TRBJ2-7|TRBD1
CASSLGGTGSSYEQYF
TGTGCCAGCAGCTTAGGAGGGACAGGGAGCTCCTACGAGCAGTACTTC
>-|16|TRBV11-2|TRBJ2-3|TRBD2
CASRSERGGGEDTQYF
TGTGCCAGCAGGTCAGAGCGGGGGGGCGGTGAAGATACGCAGTATTTT
>once|11|TRBV20-1|TRBJ1-2|TRBD1
CSAVRDRGSTF
TGCAGTGCTGTCCGGGACAGGGGATCCACCTTC
>-|16|TRBV9|TRBJ2-1|TRBD2
CASSVVGLAGEHEQFF
TGTGCCAGCAGCGTAGTCGGGTTAGCGGGAGAACATGAGCAGTTCTTC
>once|15|TRBV29-1|TRBJ2-5|-
CSVEEGWGGQETQYF
TGCAGCGTTGAAGAGGGGTGGGGAGGCCAAGAGACCCAGTACTTC
>few|14|TRBV6-1|TRBJ2-7|-
CASSEVGVSYEQYF
TGTGCCAGCAGTGAAGTCGGGGTTTCCTACGAGCAGTACTTC
>-|15|TRBV19|TRBJ2-1|TRBD1
CASSIGTGVINEQFF
TGTGCCAGTAGTATAGGGACAGGGGTAATCAATGAGCAGTTCTTC
>-|14|TRBV5-1|TRBJ2-7|-
CASSLADRPYEQYF
TGCGCCAGCAGCTTGGCCGACAGACCCTACGAGCAGTACTTC
>once|16|TRBV5-6|TRBJ2-1|TRBD1
CASSTRTGSSYNEQFF
TGTGCCAGCAGCACCAGGACAGGGAGCTCCTACAATGAGCAGTTCTTC
>-|16|TRBV10-3|TRBJ1-4|-
CAISDPGGATNEKLFF
TGTGCCATCAGTGATCCTGGGGGGGCAACTAATGAAAAACTGTTTTTT
>-|14|TRBV19|TRBJ1-1|TRBD1
CASSSGTGETEAFF
TGTGCCAGTAGTTCAGGGACAGGGGAAACTGAAGCTTTCTTT
>few|13|TRBV11-2|TRBJ1-1|-
CASSLERGAEAFF
TGTGCCAGCAGCTTAGAGAGGGGGGCTGAAGCTTTCTTT
>-|14|TRBV4-1|TRBJ2-7|-
CASSQGRGTYEQYF
TGCGCCAGCAGCCAAGGTCGGGGGACCTACGAGCAGTACTTC
>few|13|TRBV18|TRBJ2-2|TRBD1
CASSPQGAWELFF
TGTGCCAGCTCTCCACAGGGGGCGTGGGAGCTGTTTTTT
>-|15|TRBV19|TRBJ1-2|TRBD1
CASTTGIDRVNGYTF
TGTGCCAGTACCACGGGGATTGACAGGGTAAATGGCTACACCTTC
>-|15|TRBV19|TRBJ2-7|-
CASSIGSGFLYEQYF
TGTGCCAGTAGTATAGGGTCGGGGTTTCTCTACGAGCAGTACTTC
>once|10|TRBV19|TRBJ2-5|-
CASRGEAEYF
TGTGCCAGTAGGGGGGAAGCCGAGTACTTC
>once|16|TRBV7-2|TRBJ2-7|-
CASSLGSPRMAYEQYF
TGTGCCAGCAGCTTAGGATCCCCCAGGATGGCCTACGAGCAGTACTTC
>-|13|TRBV6-5|TRBJ2-7|-
CASSYFGGREQYF
TGTGCCAGCAGTTACTTTGGGGGCCGGGAGCAGTACTTC
>-|19|TRBV10-3|TRBJ2-1|TRBD2
CAISQSWAGGPSSYNEQFF
TGTGCCATCAGTCAGTCGTGGGCGGGGGGTCCCAGCTCCTACAATGAGCAGTTCTTC
>once|14|TRBV25-1|TRBJ2-3|-
CASTQTGNADTQYF
TGTGCCAGCACCCAGACCGGCAACGCAGATACGCAGTATTTT
>few|14|TRBV6-6|TRBJ1-1|-
CASSYPVGGTEAFF
TGTGCCAGCAGCTACCCCGTGGGAGGCACTGAAGCTTTCTTT
>-|13|TRBV6-5|TRBJ2-7|-
CASSRVGTSEQYF
TGTGCCAGCAGCCGAGTCGGTACCTCCGAGCAGTACTTC
>few|14|TRBV7-9|TRBJ2-2|-
CASSFVQNTGELFF
TGTGCCAGCAGCTTCGTCCAGAACACCGGGGAGCTGTTTTTT
>-|15|TRBV5-4|TRBJ2-5|-
CASSTNLGSQETQYF
TGTGCCAGCAGCACGAACCTAGGGAGCCAAGAGACCCAGTACTTC
>few|16|TRBV9|TRBJ2-2|-
CASSAGTVSNTGELFF
TGTGCCAGCAGCGCCGGGACGGTGTCGAACACCGGGGAGCTGTTTTTT
>few|15|TRBV19|TRBJ2-7|TRBD2
CASSMESSGSYEQYF
TGTGCCAGTAGTATGGAGTCTAGCGGGAGCTACGAGCAGTACTTC
>-|12|TRBV29-1|TRBJ2-7|-
CSVYRGGYEQYF
TGCAGCGTTTACAGGGGGGGCTACGAGCAGTACTTC
>once|14|TRBV7-9|TRBJ2-1|TRBD2
CASSPSGSYNEQFF
TGTGCCAGCAGCCCAAGCGGGAGCTACAATGAGCAGTTCTTC